The clone carrying this T cell receptor (beta chain) has just a few counts. Primers used in a second PCR of about 7 to 12 cycles were a sample-barcoded 5' primer and a J-beta primer mix. TCRdb ran MiXCR on the 5' RACE reads and lists one entry per CDR3 protein. Of about 570,000 distinct CDR3 sequences listed, approximately 25% are singletons. This specimen comes from a study of blood T cells in healthy people across ages. The V end lost 6 bases, the J end lost 4 bases, and 15 bases lay between the germline ends. This CDR3 spans 13 amino acids. CDR1 is DFQATT, CDR2 SNEGSKA, per germline (reference sequence).

Sequenced sample: blood. The chain recombines TRBV20-1 with TRBJ2-5; TRBD1 is a possible D gene (6 bases). This clonotype originated in a woman in her 70s in good health. DNA for the CDR3: TGCAGTGCCTGGACAGCTCGGGGAGAGACCCAGTACTTC. Translating gives CSAWTARGETQYF.